This TCR beta chain came from a study of beta chain features in type 1 diabetes. Findings and caveats of the study: The study found moderately but significantly shorter TCRB CDR3s in all four CD4+ subsets of Type 1 diabetes patients. The naive, central memory and Treg TCRB repertoires looked more alike in patients than they did in healthy donors.

The whole isolated RNA underwent reverse transcription, so sequencing captured expressed TCRB transcripts. Some clones are missing from TCRdb's copy, which holds only in-frame ones; the method was immunoSEQ multiplex PCR. Here the sample spans about 650,000 clones, around 12% being singletons. The trim removed 4 bases at V and 1 base at J, leaving 15 bases unmatched. This CDR3 contains 20 residues. This clone has just a few counts. The target antigen is unknown. The clonotype comes from a man aged 25 to 45 with type 1 diabetes. The sample consisted of naive CD4+ T cells from blood. The chain uses TRBV23-1 and TRBJ2-6; TRBD1 aligns across 8 bases. TRBV23-1 is an ORF, with its function uncertain. The CDR3 DNA reads as TGCGCCAGCAGTCCGCCAATACGGACAGGGTATAGGTCTGGGGCCAACGTCCTGACTTTC. Translating gives CASSPPIRTGYRSGANVLTF.